The clone carrying this T cell receptor (beta chain) was seen a handful of times. This sample is part of a study of T cell repertoires in cytomegalovirus infection. Study context: TCR beta signatures that were public indicated CMV infection and matching HLA type.

TCRdb re-called the reads through MiXCR, storing one row per CDR3 protein. The sample includes roughly 250,000 distinct CDR3 sequences, around 12% of them seen just once. CDR1 and CDR2 (germline): SEHNR, FQNEAQ (reference sequence). Trimming pared 5 bases from V and 2 bases from J, leaving 25 bases between. The CDR3 sequence is 18 residues long. The receptor's source is a human donor in good health (CMV status not recorded). Some clones in this sample may be carry-over from other donors' samples. This sequence joins TRBV7-9 and TRBJ2-7, with a possible D match to TRBD2 (6 bases). Sequenced input: PBMCs. CDR3 amino acids: CASSPLTFSREGAYEQYF. CDR3 bases: TGTGCCAGCAGCCCGCTCACCTTTTCGCGGGAAGGTGCCTACGAGCAGTACTTC.